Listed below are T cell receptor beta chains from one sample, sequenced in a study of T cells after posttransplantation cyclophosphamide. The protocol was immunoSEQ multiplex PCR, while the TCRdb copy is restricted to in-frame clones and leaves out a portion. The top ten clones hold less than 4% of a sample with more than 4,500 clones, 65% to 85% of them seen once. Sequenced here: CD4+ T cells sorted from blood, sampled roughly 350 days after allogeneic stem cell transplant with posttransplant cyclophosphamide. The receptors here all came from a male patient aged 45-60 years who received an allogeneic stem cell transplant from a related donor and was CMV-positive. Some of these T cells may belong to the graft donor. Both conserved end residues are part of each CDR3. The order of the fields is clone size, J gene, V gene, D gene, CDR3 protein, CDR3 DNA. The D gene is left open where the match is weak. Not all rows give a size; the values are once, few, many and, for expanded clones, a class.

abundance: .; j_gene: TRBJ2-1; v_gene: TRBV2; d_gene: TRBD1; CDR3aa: CATGGVGNEQFF; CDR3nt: TGTGCCACAGGGGGAGTGGGGAATGAGCAGTTCTTC
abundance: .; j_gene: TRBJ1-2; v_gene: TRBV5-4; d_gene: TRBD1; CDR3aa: CASSVRDRGSGYTF; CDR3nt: TGTGCCAGCAGCGTCCGGGACAGGGGATCTGGCTACACCTTC
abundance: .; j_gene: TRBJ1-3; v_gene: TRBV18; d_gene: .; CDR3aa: CASSPFDRSSGNTIYF; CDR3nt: TGTGCCAGCTCACCGTTCGACAGGTCCTCTGGAAACACCATATATTTT
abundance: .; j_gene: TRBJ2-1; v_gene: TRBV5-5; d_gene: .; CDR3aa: CASSLAGTQNNEQFF; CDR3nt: TGTGCCAGCAGCTTGGCTGGGACACAGAACAATGAGCAGTTCTTC
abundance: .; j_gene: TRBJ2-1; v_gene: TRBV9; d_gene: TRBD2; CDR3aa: CASSVSSSGWDEQFF; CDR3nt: TGTGCCAGCAGCGTATCGTCTAGCGGGTGGGATGAGCAGTTCTTC
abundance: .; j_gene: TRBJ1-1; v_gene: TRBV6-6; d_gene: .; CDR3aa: CASSGRFTTEAFF; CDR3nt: TGTGCCAGCAGTGGTCGGTTTACCACTGAAGCTTTCTTT
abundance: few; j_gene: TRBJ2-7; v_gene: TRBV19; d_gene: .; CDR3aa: CASSIGVGREQYF; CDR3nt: TGTGCCAGTAGTATCGGGGTTGGGAGGGAGCAGTACTTC
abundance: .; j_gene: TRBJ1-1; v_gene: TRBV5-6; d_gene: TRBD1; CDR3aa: CASSRGQALNTEAFF; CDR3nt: TGTGCCAGCAGCCGGGGACAGGCCCTGAACACTGAAGCTTTCTTT
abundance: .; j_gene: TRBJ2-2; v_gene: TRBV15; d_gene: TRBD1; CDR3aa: CATSGTGFGELFF; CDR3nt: TGTGCCACCAGCGGGACAGGGTTCGGGGAGCTGTTTTTT
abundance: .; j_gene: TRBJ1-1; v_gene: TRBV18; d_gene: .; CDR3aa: CASSPWGGKTEAFF; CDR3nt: TGTGCCAGCTCACCATGGGGGGGGAAGACTGAAGCTTTCTTT
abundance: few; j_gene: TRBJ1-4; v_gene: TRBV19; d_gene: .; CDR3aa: CASRKGTSAGMSNEKLFF; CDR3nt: TGTGCCAGTAGAAAGGGGACGTCGGCGGGGATGAGTAATGAAAAACTGTTTTTT
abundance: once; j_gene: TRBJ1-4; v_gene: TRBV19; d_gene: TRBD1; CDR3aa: CASLAPDRVNEKLFF; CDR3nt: TGTGCCAGTCTGGCGCCGGACAGGGTGAATGAAAAACTGTTTTTT
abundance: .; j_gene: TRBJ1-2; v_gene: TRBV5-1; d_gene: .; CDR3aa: CASSLEEGYGYTF; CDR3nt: TGCGCCAGCAGCTTGGAGGAGGGCTATGGCTACACCTTC
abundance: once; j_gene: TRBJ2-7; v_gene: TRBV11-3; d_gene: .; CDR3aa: CASSLDSHYEQYF; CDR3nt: TGTGCCAGCAGCTTAGACAGTCACTACGAGCAGTACTTC
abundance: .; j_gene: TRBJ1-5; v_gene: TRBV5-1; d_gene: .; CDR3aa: CASSLGLNQPQHF; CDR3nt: TGCGCCAGCAGCTTGGGACTCAATCAGCCCCAGCATTTT
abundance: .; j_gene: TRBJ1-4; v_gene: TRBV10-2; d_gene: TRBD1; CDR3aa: CASRGQGEEKLFF; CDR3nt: TGCGCCAGCCGGGGACAGGGAGAGGAAAAACTGTTTTTT
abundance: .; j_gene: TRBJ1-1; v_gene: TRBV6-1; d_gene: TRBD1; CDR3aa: CASSARQGAPYTEAFF; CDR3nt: TGTGCCAGCAGTGCCCGACAGGGGGCGCCGTACACTGAAGCTTTCTTT
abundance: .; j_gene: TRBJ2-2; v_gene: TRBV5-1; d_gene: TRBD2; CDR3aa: CASSLAASGRISTGELFF; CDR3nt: TGCGCCAGCAGCTTGGCGGCTAGCGGGAGGATCTCCACCGGGGAGCTGTTTTTT
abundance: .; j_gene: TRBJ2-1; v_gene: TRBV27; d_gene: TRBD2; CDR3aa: CASRTPGGLAGGLDEQFF; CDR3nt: TGTGCCAGCCGGACCCCTGGGGGTCTAGCGGGGGGGCTTGATGAGCAGTTCTTC
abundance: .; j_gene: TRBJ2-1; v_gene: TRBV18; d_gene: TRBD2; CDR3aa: CASSPRSSGSSGNEQFF; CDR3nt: TGTGCCAGCTCACCACGGTCTAGCGGGAGTTCAGGCAATGAGCAGTTCTTC
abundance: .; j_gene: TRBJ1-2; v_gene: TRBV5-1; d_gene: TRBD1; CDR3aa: CASSSFTGGGMVYGYTF; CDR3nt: TGCGCCAGCAGCTCCTTCACAGGGGGGGGCATGGTTTATGGCTACACCTTC
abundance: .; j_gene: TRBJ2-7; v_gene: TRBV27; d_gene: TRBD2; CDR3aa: CASSRAGPYEQYF; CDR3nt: TGTGCCAGCAGTCGAGCGGGGCCCTACGAGCAGTACTTC
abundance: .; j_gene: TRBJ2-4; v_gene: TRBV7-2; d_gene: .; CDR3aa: CASSFRGQNIQYF; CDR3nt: TGTGCCAGCAGCTTCAGGGGCCAAAACATTCAGTACTTC
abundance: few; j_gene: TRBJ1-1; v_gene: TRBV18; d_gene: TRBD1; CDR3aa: CASSPSGQGRDTEAFF; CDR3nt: TGTGCCAGCTCACCCTCTGGACAGGGAAGGGATACTGAAGCTTTCTTT
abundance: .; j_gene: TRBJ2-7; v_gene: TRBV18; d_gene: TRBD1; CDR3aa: CASSPGTGMSYEQYF; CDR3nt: TGTGCCAGCTCACCCGGGACAGGGATGTCCTACGAGCAGTACTTC
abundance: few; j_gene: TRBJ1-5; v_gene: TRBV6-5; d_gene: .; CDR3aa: CASSPGVNSNQPQHF; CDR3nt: TGTGCCAGCAGCCCAGGGGTGAATAGCAATCAGCCCCAGCATTTT